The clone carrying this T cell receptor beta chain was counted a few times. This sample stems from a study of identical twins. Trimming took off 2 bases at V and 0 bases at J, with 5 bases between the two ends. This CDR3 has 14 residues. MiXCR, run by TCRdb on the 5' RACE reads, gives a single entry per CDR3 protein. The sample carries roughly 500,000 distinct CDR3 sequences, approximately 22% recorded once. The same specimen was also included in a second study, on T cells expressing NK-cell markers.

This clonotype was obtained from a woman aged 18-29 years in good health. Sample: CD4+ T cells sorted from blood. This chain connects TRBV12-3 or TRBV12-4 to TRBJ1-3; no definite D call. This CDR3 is CASSLRSSGNTIYF. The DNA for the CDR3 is TGTGCCAGCAGTTTACGCAGCTCTGGAAACACCATATATTTT.